The 21 T cell receptor beta chains below were found in one sample sequenced in a study of T cell responses to AZD1222 COVID-19 vaccine. The repertoire was sequenced with immunoSEQ multiplex PCR; TCRdb's copy has only in-frame clones and lacks some. Counted here are 85,000 to 95,000 clones, about nine tenths occurring once; the ten biggest clones make up more than 5%. The sample in question was peripheral blood, obtained 28 days after the second AZD1222 dose. These TCRs come from an adult who received the AZD1222 COVID-19 vaccine.

The chain uses TRBV7-9 and TRBJ2-7; TRBD2 aligns across 9 bases. Germline CDR1 is SEHNR and CDR2 is FQNEAQ (reference sequence). The CDR3 contains 15 residues. Germline trimming cut 5 bases from V and 2 bases from J; bases unmatched to any gene: 7. The CDR3 here is CASSLLAGQPYEQYF. The CDR3 coding sequence is TGTGCCAGCAGCCTCCTAGCGGGGCAACCCTACGAGCAGTACTTC.

The genes are TRBV27 and TRBJ2-7; 7 bases are shared with TRBD1. The germline V gene encodes CDR1 MNHEY and CDR2 SMNVEV (reference sequence). This CDR3 has 14 residues. Unmatched junction bases numbered 8, after V lost 6 bases and J lost 3 bases. The CDR3 region is CASSYQGVDYEQYF. The DNA of the CDR3 is TGTGCCAGCAGCTACCAGGGGGTCGACTACGAGCAGTACTTC.

The J gene is TRBJ1-1, the V gene TRBV19, with 10 bases aligning to TRBD1. CDR1 and CDR2 (germline): LNHDA, SQIVND (reference sequence). V was clipped by 3 bases and J by 4 bases; unmatched bases: 11. The CDR3 runs to 17 residues. The CDR3 loop is CASSITKKGQGGTEAFF. CDR3 coding DNA: TGTGCCAGTAGTATCACCAAAAAAGGACAGGGGGGCACTGAAGCTTTCTTT.

This clone showed up just a few times. The chain couples TRBV20-1 to TRBJ1-2; D remains ambiguous. Germline CDR1 and CDR2: DFQATT and SNEGSKA (reference sequence). This CDR3 is 10 amino acids long. Trimming stripped 6 bases from V and 5 bases from J, with 7 bases between. CDR3 sequence: CSAPRYGYTF. The CDR3 DNA is TGCAGTGCACCCAGATATGGCTACACCTTC.

This clone was seen a handful of times. The chain links TRBV7-9 to TRBJ2-7; perhaps TRBD1 as D (5 bases). The germline V gene has CDR1 SEHNR and CDR2 FQNEAQ (reference sequence). There are 15 residues in the CDR3. V lost 5 bases and J 0 bases, leaving 14 bases between the germline ends. CDR3 amino acids: CASSHPLDSSYEQYF. CDR3 sequence (DNA): TGTGCCAGCAGCCATCCTCTTGACAGCTCCTACGAGCAGTACTTC.

This clone was seen just once. This chain links TRBV4-2 with TRBJ1-3; 7 bases line up with TRBD1. Germline V gives CDR1 LGHNA, CDR2 YNFKEQ. The CDR3 loop spans 18 amino acids. With V trimmed by 0 bases and J by 3 bases, 11 bases remained unmatched. The CDR3 sequence is CASSQDGGRQGGGNTIYF. In nucleotides, the CDR3 is TGTGCCAGCAGCCAAGATGGAGGGAGACAGGGAGGTGGAAACACCATATATTTT.

This chain links TRBV19 with TRBJ1-5; D is uncertain. The CDR3 sequence is 14 residues long. CDR1 is LNHDA and CDR2 is SQIVND in the germline V gene (reference sequence). V gave up 5 bases and J gave up 0 bases, with 8 bases separating them. The DNA of the CDR3 is TGTGCCAGTAGTGGGCAGTTTAGCAATCAGCCCCAGCATTTT. It codes for CASSGQFSNQPQHF.

This clone was found a few times. This sequence joins TRBV30 and TRBJ1-1; D not certain. Germline CDR1 reads GTSNPN; CDR2 reads SVGIG (reference sequence). This CDR3 spans 12 amino acids. V was shortened by 1 base and J by 1 base, with 4 bases between the two germline ends. The CDR3 sequence is CAWSDGNTEAFF. The CDR3 DNA reads TGTGCCTGGAGTGACGGGAACACTGAAGCTTTCTTT.

The rearrangement links TRBV27 to TRBJ2-4, with a tentative D call TRBD1 (6 bases). The CDR3 runs to 14 residues. CDR1 and CDR2 (germline): MNHEY, SMNVEV (reference sequence). Trimming pared 3 bases from V and 4 bases from J, leaving 10 bases between. The CDR3 DNA reads as TGTGCCAGCAGTTTCCAAGGACAGAAAAACATTCAGTACTTC. Translating gives CASSFQGQKNIQYF.

The chain carries TRBV19 and TRBJ1-3, with unresolved D. From germline, CDR1 is LNHDA and CDR2 SQIVND (reference sequence). The CDR3 has 15 amino acids. V was shortened by 10 bases and J by 0 bases, with 16 bases between the two germline ends. The CDR3 loop is CATSTDRSSGNTIYF. CDR3 bases: TGTGCCACCTCAACGGACCGGAGCTCTGGAAACACCATATATTTT.

The J gene is TRBJ1-3, the V gene TRBV11-2, with D unresolved. V was trimmed by 3 bases and J by 0 bases, leaving 6 bases between them. The germline CDR1 and CDR2 sequences are SGHAT and FQNNGV. The CDR3 is made up of 14 amino acids. This CDR3 is CASSFISSGNTIYF. In DNA, the CDR3 is TGTGCCAGCAGCTTTATTTCCTCTGGAAACACCATATATTTT.

The V call is TRBV19, the J call TRBJ1-1; 9 bases line up with TRBD1. The CDR3 length is 16 residues. V was clipped by 7 bases and J by 5 bases; unmatched bases: 14. CDR1 and CDR2 from the germline V gene are LNHDA and SQIVND (reference sequence). CDR3 loop: CASNFVWGQGGTEAFF. The CDR3 DNA reads as TGTGCCAGTAACTTTGTCTGGGGACAGGGAGGGACTGAAGCTTTCTTT.

CDR3 DNA sequence: TGTGCCAGTAGCTATCGGGGGGGGAGCTCCTACGAGCAGTACTTC. Its translation: CASSYRGGSSYEQYF. The chain is built from TRBV19 and TRBJ2-7, with 8 positions matching TRBD2. The J segment lost 0 bases and the V segment lost 6 bases, leaving 7 bases of the junction unmatched. CDR1 LNHDA and CDR2 SQIVND come from the germline V gene (reference sequence). There are 15 residues in the CDR3.

The chain has TRBV4-1 and TRBJ1-4; 8 nucleotides line up with TRBD1. With 4 bases clipped from V and 4 bases from J, the junction kept 11 bases outside the gene matches. CDR3 length: 17 residues. The germline V gene has CDR1 MGHRA and CDR2 YSYEKL. This CDR3 is CASSPSTQGGNNEKLFF. DNA of the CDR3: TGCGCCAGCAGCCCGTCGACACAGGGGGGGAATAATGAAAAACTGTTTTTT.

This chain uses TRBV15 with TRBJ1-4, with D unclear. Looked up from germline, CDR1 is LNHNV and CDR2 is YYDKDF (reference sequence). The germline V and J ends were trimmed by 2 bases and 8 bases, with 6 bases remaining between them. CDR3 size: 12 residues. The CDR3 sequence: CATSRRGEKLFF. CDR3 DNA sequence: TGTGCCACCAGCAGAAGAGGCGAAAAACTGTTTTTT.

The rearrangement links TRBV28 to TRBJ1-1; no clear D gene. CDR1 and CDR2 (germline): MDHEN, SYDVKM. CDR3 size: 14 residues. The V end lost 3 bases, the J end lost 0 bases, and 8 bases lay between the germline ends. CDR3 bases: TGTGCCAGCAGTTTTGAAGACATGAACACTGAAGCTTTCTTT. Amino acids: CASSFEDMNTEAFF.

The chain couples TRBV3-1 (or the pseudogene TRBV3-2) to TRBJ1-1; no reliable D call. This CDR3 region has 13 residues. CDR1 is LGHDT and CDR2 is YNNKEL in the germline V gene (reference sequence). With 1 base removed from V and 1 base from J, the gap between germline ends came to 4 bases. The CDR3 DNA sequence: TGTGCCAGCAGCCAAGGCTCGAACACTGAAGCTTTCTTT. This sequence encodes CASSQGSNTEAFF.

The chain combines TRBV7-6 with TRBJ2-2, with 10 bases lining up with TRBD2. Trimming took 5 bases from V and 3 from J; bases not matched to a gene: 9. Germline V gene lookup returns CDR1 SGHVS and CDR2 FNYEAQ. The CDR3 has 17 residues. This chain's CDR3 is CASSKSGGAQDTGELFF. The CDR3 DNA reads as TGTGCCAGCAGCAAAAGCGGGGGGGCCCAGGACACCGGGGAGCTGTTTTTT.

The V and J genes are TRBV9 and TRBJ1-6; 7 bases are shared with TRBD1. The CDR3 has 17 residues. V lost 4 bases and J lost 0; bases outside the gene matches: 7. CDR1 is SGDLS, CDR2 YYNGEE, per germline. CDR3 in DNA: TGTGCCAGCAGCCCTAGACAGGGTCCCTCCTATAATTCACCCCTCCACTTT. This codes for CASSPRQGPSYNSPLHF.

The chain links TRBV2 to TRBJ2-3; D is perhaps TRBD2 (6 bases). Germline CDR1 reads SNHLY; CDR2 reads FYNNEI. Deletions cut 3 bases from V and 0 bases from J, with 10 bases between. The CDR3 covers 15 residues. This chain's CDR3 is CASSDPAGSTDTQYF. The CDR3 DNA reads as TGTGCCAGCAGTGACCCGGCGGGGAGCACAGATACGCAGTATTTT.

The V and J genes are TRBV3-1 (or the pseudogene TRBV3-2) and TRBJ1-2; D might be TRBD1 (6 bases). V shed 4 bases and J shed 6 bases, with 12 bases lying between them. Germline V gives CDR1 LGHDT, CDR2 YNNKEL (reference sequence). The CDR3 has 13 amino acids. The DNA for the CDR3 is TGTGCCAGCAGCCTTACAGGGCTGGATGGCTACACCTTC. It specifies CASSLTGLDGYTF.